The sample holds one count of the clone carrying this TCR beta chain. Its antigen is unidentified. One end of the junction fails to match germline, which may point to a read error. There are 16 residues in the CDR3. Looked up from germline, CDR1 is SSHAT and CDR2 is FNYEAQ (reference sequence). This specimen comes from a study of regulatory T cells in long-lasting Graves disease. On the study more broadly: Over 5 years of antithyroid drugs with positive TSH receptor antibodies was taken to mean persistent Graves' disease. Study results and caveats: No thyroid tissue was studied; the work used peripheral blood only.

Arm-PCR of CDR3 regions and iRepertoire HTBI primers were used to build TCR beta libraries. TCRdb redid the calling of the multiplex PCR reads with MiXCR, one entry per CDR3 protein. This table has 420,000 or so distinct CDR3 sequences, roughly a quarter appearing once. Time point here: persistent/refractory GD, antithyroid drugs over 5 years with positive TRAb. After RNA was extracted from PBMCs, the TCR library was made from it. Diagnoses of Graves' disease were made by American Thyroid Association guidelines. Staff took roughly 8.1 milliliters of peripheral blood and put it into EDTA tubes. The TCR sequence derives from a female donor with Graves disease. This sequence joins TRBV7-7 and TRBJ2-7; D is unclear. The sample was peripheral blood mononuclear cells (PBMCs), taken when the disease was refractory, from a patient treated with antithyroid drugs. Here the CDR3 DNA reads TGTGCTAGCAGCGCACATCTGGGGTCTTGGGTCAACGAGCAGTACTTC. It encodes CASSAHLGSWVNEQYF.